A selection of T cell receptor beta chains follows, all from one sample in a study of T cells in Graves' hyperthyroidism and ophthalmopathy. TCRdb itself ran the multiplex PCR reads through MiXCR, one entry per CDR3 protein. The sample comprises fewer than 800,000 distinct CDR3 sequences, less than 20% of which are singletons, and approximately 8.4% rests with the top ten. The material sequenced was blood. These receptor sequences come from a man between 18 and 29 years old with Graves' hyperthyroidism. The CDR3 runs from the conserved cysteine through the conserved F or W. Rows may omit the clone size; those that give it use once, few, many or a size class.

>TRBV2|TRBJ2-2|.
CASRARAHTGELFF
>TRBV5-4|TRBJ2-7|.
CASNDGSSYEQYF
>TRBV5-5|TRBJ1-3|.
CASSLGRTGSGNTIYF
>TRBV6-1|TRBJ2-1|many
CASSEALRLYNEQFF
>TRBV9|TRBJ2-3|.
CAGSVESSGAGTDTQYF
>TRBV12-3/TRBV12-4|TRBJ2-7|.
CASCPGDISYERYF
>TRBV24-1|TRBJ2-3|few
CATSWGLAGVTDTQYF
>TRBV20-1|TRBJ2-3|many
CSARDSGLAGAPDTQYF
>TRBV7-3|TRBJ2-1|.
CASSLTREGNEQFF
>TRBV6-1|TRBJ2-5|many
CASRTGTAGTQYF
>TRBV27|TRBJ2-2|few
CASSTLTEFQPGELFF
>TRBV29-1|TRBJ1-2|.
CSVQDRVYGYTF
>TRBV20-1|TRBJ2-1|few
CSARESVVLSSYNEQFF
>TRBV27|TRBJ2-5|many
CASSPNTRGETQYF
>TRBV11-2|TRBJ2-1|many
CASRKDWSYNEQFF
>TRBV20-1|TRBJ2-1|few
CSALGFVSYNEQFF
>TRBV7-3|TRBJ1-2|.
CASSPDRLGGYTF
>TRBV7-9|TRBJ2-7|many
CASSPAGTGYHEQYF
>TRBV5-1|TRBJ1-1|.
CASSSDRLRGAFF
>TRBV19|TRBJ1-2|once
CASRLTENYGYTF
>TRBV30|TRBJ1-4|.
CAWSVGGSKLFF
>TRBV6-5|TRBJ2-3|.
CASRLPGDGTQYF